These 28 T cell receptor beta chains share one sample of origin, sequenced in a study of T cells after posttransplantation cyclophosphamide. TCRdb's copy holds only in-frame clones and misses some; the assay was immunoSEQ multiplex PCR. This sample carries around 35,000 clones, none of them present only once. Sequencing was done on a sample of PBMCs. These receptors were collected from a girl under 18 in good health, CMV-negative, and a related stem cell transplant donor.

Many counts were recorded for this clone. The chain employs TRBV14 and TRBJ1-1; 7 nucleotides align to TRBD1. This CDR3 comprises 15 residues. V was pared by 5 bases and J by 1 base, with 7 bases of the junction left unmatched. Germline V gene sequence: CDR1 SGHDN, CDR2 FVKESK. CDR3 nucleotide sequence: TGTGCCAGCAGCTTACGGACAGGCGCGAACACTGAAGCTTTCTTT. Its translation is CASSLRTGANTEAFF.

This clone was observed many times. The CDR3 nucleotides read TGCGCCAGCAGCTCTTGGACAGGGGGACTTTATGGCTACACCTTC. Its protein product is CASSSWTGGLYGYTF. The chain joins TRBV5-1 to TRBJ1-2; 10 bases are shared with TRBD1. J lost 5 bases, V lost 3 bases, and 7 bases had no gene match. Per the germline V gene, CDR1 is SGHRS and CDR2 is YFSETQ. The CDR3 totals 15 residues.

The V call is TRBV19, the J call TRBJ2-5; D is unresolved. V lost 3 bases, J lost 5 bases, and 10 bases lay in between. CDR3 length: 13 residues. The germline gives CDR1 LNHDA, CDR2 SQIVND (reference sequence). Here the CDR3 reads CASSMWALETQYF. For the CDR3, the DNA is TGTGCCAGTAGTATGTGGGCCTTGGAGACCCAGTACTTC.

By share, this clone ranks as medium-sized. The rearrangement links TRBV19 to TRBJ2-1, with D perhaps TRBD1 (6 bases). Germline CDR1 and CDR2: LNHDA and SQIVND (reference sequence). The CDR3 extends over 15 amino acids. Trimming took off 9 bases at V and 3 bases at J, with 18 bases between the two ends. The CDR3: CASSIGQGFYNEQFF. In DNA, the CDR3 is TGTGCCAGCTCAATTGGTCAGGGGTTCTACAATGAGCAGTTCTTC.

This clone occurred many times. The rearrangement joins TRBV28 to TRBJ1-1; D is unclear. V lost 5 bases and J 1 base, leaving 17 bases between the germline ends. Germline V gene data show CDR1 as MDHEN and CDR2 as SYDVKM. The CDR3 loop spans 16 amino acids. The CDR3 nucleotides read TGTGCCAGCAGTGCTCGGGTCTCCTTTTCGAACACTGAAGCTTTCTTT. It encodes CASSARVSFSNTEAFF.

This clone appeared many times. V is TRBV28 and J is TRBJ1-1, with 7 bases aligning to TRBD1. The CDR3 is 13 residues long. The germline V gene has CDR1 MDHEN and CDR2 SYDVKM. V was clipped by 6 bases and J by 5 bases; unmatched bases: 6. This CDR3 reads CASRGQSGTEAFF. The CDR3, as DNA: TGTGCCAGCAGGGGACAGAGCGGAACTGAAGCTTTCTTT.

V is TRBV6-5 and J is TRBJ2-7; TRBD2 is a possible D gene (5 bases). The germline gives CDR1 MNHEY, CDR2 SVGAGI. The CDR3 loop spans 13 amino acids. With 3 bases removed from V and 7 bases from J, the gap between germline ends came to 13 bases. This chain's CDR3 is CASSYGRTEEQYF. CDR3 nucleotide sequence: TGTGCCAGCAGTTATGGGAGAACGGAAGAGCAGTACTTC.

This clone was picked up a small number of times. This rearrangement joins TRBV20-1 to TRBJ1-4, with unresolved D. Germline CDR1 is DFQATT and CDR2 is SNEGSKA (reference sequence). The CDR3 sequence is 11 residues long. The V end lost 7 bases, the J end lost 5 bases, and 8 bases lay between the germline ends. DNA for the CDR3: TGCAGTGGCGCCCTGAATGAAAAACTGTTTTTT. It specifies CSGALNEKLFF.

This clone was counted many times. The rearrangement links TRBV4-1 to TRBJ2-7; 13 nucleotides match TRBD2. V shed 3 bases and J 2 bases; nucleotides not matched to a gene: 7. There are 17 residues in the CDR3. The germline gives CDR1 MGHRA, CDR2 YSYEKL. The chain's CDR3 is CASSQTTSGRWPYEQYF. DNA of the CDR3: TGCGCCAGCAGCCAGACGACTAGCGGGAGGTGGCCCTACGAGCAGTACTTC.

In DNA, the CDR3 is TGTGCCAGCAGCCCTTTCGGAGGTAGGACAGATACGCAGTATTTT. It codes for CASSPFGGRTDTQYF. V gene TRBV28 combines with J gene TRBJ2-3; the D gene is possibly TRBD2 (5 bases). Germline V lookup: CDR1 MDHEN, CDR2 SYDVKM. V lost 6 bases and J 3 bases, leaving 16 bases between the germline ends. CDR3 length equals 15 residues.

This clone was picked up many times. The chain uses TRBV5-6 and TRBJ2-1, with D possibly being TRBD2 (5 bases). This CDR3 region has 15 residues. The V end lost 1 base, the J end lost 0 bases, and 8 bases lay between the germline ends. Looked up from germline, CDR1 is SGHDT and CDR2 is YYEEEE. CDR3 region: CASSLPGSSYNEQFF. The CDR3 DNA sequence: TGTGCCAGCAGCTTGCCGGGGAGCTCCTACAATGAGCAGTTCTTC.

This clone was found many times. For the CDR3, the DNA is TGTGCCAGCAGCTTGGCGGGACAGGGGAGCACTGAAGCTTTCTTT. It yields the protein CASSLAGQGSTEAFF. The chain has TRBV5-4 and TRBJ1-1; 10 positions match TRBD1. V was clipped by 0 bases and J by 4 bases; unmatched bases: 3. CDR3 length: 15 residues. The V gene's germline CDR1 is SGHNT and CDR2 YYREEE (reference sequence).

The chain employs TRBV2 and TRBJ2-2; D is perhaps TRBD2 (5 bases). V lost 3 bases, J lost 13 bases, and 21 bases lay in between. The germline V gene has CDR1 SNHLY and CDR2 FYNNEI. The CDR3 spans 15 residues. The CDR3 reads CASSEVQGNPRGLFF. In DNA, the CDR3 is TGTGCCAGCAGTGAGGTCCAAGGTAACCCCCGGGGGCTGTTTTTT.

At least ten counts were recorded for this clone. The chain employs TRBV9 and TRBJ2-5, with D perhaps TRBD1 (6 bases). Germline assignment: CDR1 SGDLS and CDR2 YYNGEE. CDR3 length: 13 amino acids. The germline V and J ends were trimmed by 4 bases and 9 bases, with 16 bases remaining between them. The DNA for the CDR3 is TGTGCCAGCAGCTCTCGGGACACCAAGGCCCAGTACTTC. It specifies CASSSRDTKAQYF.

A few counts support this clone. This rearrangement joins TRBV27 to TRBJ2-3; D possibly corresponds to TRBD2 (5 bases). This CDR3 contains 15 residues. Germline V gene sequence: CDR1 MNHEY, CDR2 SMNVEV (reference sequence). V lost 7 bases and J 1 base, leaving 15 bases between the germline ends. CDR3 sequence: CASTPAGFGTDTQYF. The CDR3 DNA reads as TGTGCCAGCACCCCCGCGGGTTTCGGCACAGATACGCAGTATTTT.

This clone was picked up many times. The chain uses TRBV7-3 and TRBJ2-7; 7 nucleotides match TRBD2. The CDR3 covers 13 residues. Unmatched junction bases numbered 4, after V lost 4 bases and J lost 4 bases. The germline gives CDR1 SGHTA, CDR2 FQGTGA. CDR3 loop: CASSSSGGYEQYF. As DNA, the CDR3 is TGTGCCAGCAGCTCTTCCGGGGGGTACGAGCAGTACTTC.

The chain recombines TRBV7-8 with TRBJ1-1; D is unresolved. The germline V gene encodes CDR1 SGHVS and CDR2 FQNEAQ. V was trimmed by 2 bases and J by 2 bases, leaving 15 bases between them. CDR3 length: 16 residues. DNA for the CDR3: TGTGCCAGCAGCTTATTGGTTTGGGAGGCCAACACTGAAGCTTTCTTT. Translation gives CASSLLVWEANTEAFF.

This clone appeared many times. The chain couples TRBV19 to TRBJ2-7; 7 nucleotides match TRBD1. Germline V gene sequence: CDR1 LNHDA, CDR2 SQIVND (reference sequence). The length of the CDR3 is 14 residues. After removal of 1 base from V and 2 bases from J, the junction contained 2 bases not matched to a gene. CDR3 nucleotides: TGTGCCAGTAGTATAGGGCAGGGGGCCTACGAGCAGTACTTC. This codes for CASSIGQGAYEQYF.

In this sample, this clone turned up many times. The V gene is TRBV10-3, the J gene TRBJ2-7; TRBD2 aligns across 9 bases. The germline V gene has CDR1 ENHRY and CDR2 SYGVKD. The J segment lost 0 bases and the V segment lost 9 bases, leaving 6 bases of the junction unmatched. The CDR3 sequence is 14 residues long. CDR3 bases: TGTGCCATAGGGGCTAGCGGGGACTCCTACGAGCAGTACTTC. It encodes CAIGASGDSYEQYF.

This clone was counted ten times or more. The chain couples TRBV4-1 to TRBJ2-7, with D perhaps TRBD1 (6 bases). Between the trimmed V and J ends, which lost 4 bases and 6 bases, there was a span of 16 bases. CDR3 length equals 14 residues. CDR1 MGHRA and CDR2 YSYEKL come from the germline V gene. The CDR3 here is CASSPPRRQVEQYF. The DNA for the CDR3 is TGCGCCAGCAGCCCCCCACGAAGACAGGTCGAGCAGTACTTC.

This clone was detected ten times or more. The chain employs TRBV12-1 and TRBJ1-1. TRBV12-1 is marked as a pseudogene. This CDR3 comprises 16 residues. The CDR3 reads CASSFRTGRENTEAFF. Here the CDR3 DNA reads TGTGCCAGCAGCTTTCGTACAGGGAGGGAGAACACTGAAGCTTTCTTT.

Ten or more counts support this clone. J is TRBJ2-6 and V is TRBV19; perhaps TRBD2 as D (5 bases). Germline V gene sequence: CDR1 LNHDA, CDR2 SQIVND (reference sequence). Trimming removed 10 bases at V and 4 bases at J, with 14 bases between. This CDR3 spans 14 amino acids. The CDR3 DNA sequence: TGTGCCATCTCGACTTCGGGGGGGGCCAACGTCCTGACTTTC. Translating it yields CAISTSGGANVLTF.

The chain carries TRBV5-5 and TRBJ2-4, with TRBD1 identical over 12 bases. The CDR3 is made up of 17 amino acids. CDR1 SGHKS and CDR2 YYEKEE come from the germline V gene (reference sequence). The ends lost 3 bases at V and 5 bases at J; junction bases unmatched: 9. Here the CDR3 reads CASSSRDGTGGENIQYF. CDR3 bases: TGTGCCAGCAGCTCACGGGACGGGACAGGGGGCGAAAACATTCAGTACTTC.

This clone was seen many times. The chain links TRBV6-5 to TRBJ2-3; the match to TRBD1 covers 10 bases. Germline V lookup: CDR1 MNHEY, CDR2 SVGAGI. The J segment lost 4 bases and the V segment lost 4 bases, leaving 2 bases of the junction unmatched. The CDR3 sequence is 14 residues long. CDR3 nucleotide sequence: TGTGCCAGCAGTTCGACAGGGGGCCCAGATACGCAGTATTTT. Translated, it gives CASSSTGGPDTQYF.

In this sample, this clone turned up many times. The genes are TRBV21-1 and TRBJ2-7; TRBD1, as called in the table, went unchecked against the DNA. TRBV21-1 is a pseudogene segment. There are 17 residues in the CDR3. CDR3 amino acids: CASSKGGAGQGANEQYF. In nucleotides, the CDR3 is TGTGCCAGCAGCAAAGGCGGGGCGGGACAGGGGGCAAACGAGCAGTACTTC.

This clone was found many times. The chain links TRBV7-3 to TRBJ1-6; 7 bases are shared with TRBD1. This CDR3 is 15 amino acids long. After removal of 0 bases from V and 7 bases from J, the junction contained 3 bases not matched to a gene. Germline values: CDR1 SGHTA, CDR2 FQGTGA. The CDR3: CASSLTGQLNSPLHF. The CDR3 DNA reads TGTGCCAGCAGCTTAACGGGACAGCTGAATTCACCCCTCCACTTT.

This clone occurred a few times. The rearrangement joins TRBV7-9 to TRBJ1-1; 7 bases align to TRBD1. The CDR3 runs to 14 residues. Trimming took 4 bases from V and 4 from J; bases not matched to a gene: 6. CDR1 is SEHNR, CDR2 FQNEAQ, per germline (reference sequence). The CDR3 is CASSYDRVTTEAFF. Here the CDR3 DNA reads TGTGCCAGCAGCTACGACAGGGTGACCACTGAAGCTTTCTTT.

This clone was detected ten times or more. This chain connects TRBV5-4 to TRBJ2-2; TRBD2 agrees at 9 bases. The CDR3 covers 15 residues. Germline V gives CDR1 SGHNT, CDR2 YYREEE (reference sequence). With 1 base clipped from V and 8 bases from J, the junction kept 6 bases outside the gene matches. The CDR3 here is CASSLPREGLGELFF. CDR3 DNA: TGTGCCAGCAGCTTGCCGCGGGAGGGCCTGGGGGAGCTGTTTTTT.